This TCR beta chain was identified in a study of cytomegalovirus exposure and HLA in healthy donors. Germline lookup yields CDR1 MNHNS and CDR2 SASEGT. V was pared by 5 bases and J by 2 bases, with 6 bases of the junction left unmatched. The CDR3 covers 14 residues. The PCR had 60 Vbeta and 13 Jbeta primers. Assay used: immunoSEQ multiplex PCR; TCRdb lists only in-frame clones, some missing. The table lists fewer than 200,000 clones, almost 80% of them singletons. The sequenced sample was PBMCs. The chain carries TRBV6-1 and TRBJ2-7; 7 positions agree with TRBD1. This clonotype was obtained from a woman aged 50 to 60 in good health and CMV-seropositive. The DNA of the CDR3 is TGTGCCAGCAGTTTGGGCCAGGGGGCCTACGAGCAGTACTTC. This translates into CASSLGQGAYEQYF.